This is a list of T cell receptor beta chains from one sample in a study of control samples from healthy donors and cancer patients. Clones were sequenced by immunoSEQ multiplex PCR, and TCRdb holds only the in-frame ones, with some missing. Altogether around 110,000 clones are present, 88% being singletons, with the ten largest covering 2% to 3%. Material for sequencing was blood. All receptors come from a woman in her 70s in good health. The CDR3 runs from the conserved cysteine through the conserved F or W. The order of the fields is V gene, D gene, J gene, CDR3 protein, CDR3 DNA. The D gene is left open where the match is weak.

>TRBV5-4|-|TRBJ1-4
CASSLGGRENEKLFF
TGTGCCAGCAGCTTGGGGGGCAGGGAAAATGAAAAACTGTTTTTT
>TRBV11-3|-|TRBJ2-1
CASSLSRAKAYNEQFF
TGTGCCAGCAGCTTAAGCAGGGCAAAGGCCTACAATGAGCAGTTCTTC
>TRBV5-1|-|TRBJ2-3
CASSPRDGGTDTQYF
TGCGCCAGCAGCCCCCGGGACGGAGGCACAGATACGCAGTATTTT
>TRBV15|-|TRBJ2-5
CATSSEGETQYF
TGTGCCACCAGCAGTGAGGGAGAGACCCAGTACTTC
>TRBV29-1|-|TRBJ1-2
CSVERQGGRGYTF
TGCAGCGTTGAAAGGCAGGGAGGTCGGGGCTACACCTTC
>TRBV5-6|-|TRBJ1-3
CASSVDRRNTIYF
TGTGCCAGCAGCGTGGACAGAAGAAACACCATATATTTT
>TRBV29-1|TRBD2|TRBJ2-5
CSVDWGGGAEETQYF
TGCAGCGTTGATTGGGGCGGGGGGGCCGAAGAGACCCAGTACTTC
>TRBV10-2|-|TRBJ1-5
CASSEGWQPQHF
TGCGCCAGCAGTGAGGGGTGGCAGCCCCAGCATTTT
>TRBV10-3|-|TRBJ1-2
CAITEQGRQNYGYTF
TGTGCCATCACTGAGCAGGGGCGCCAGAACTATGGCTACACCTTC
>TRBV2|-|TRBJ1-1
CASNPQGNTEAFF
TGTGCCAGCAATCCCCAGGGGAACACTGAAGCTTTCTTT
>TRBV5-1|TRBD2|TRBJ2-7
CASSPTSGSHEQYF
TGCGCCAGCAGCCCCACTAGCGGTTCCCACGAGCAGTACTTC
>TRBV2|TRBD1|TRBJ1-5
CASSSGDRGPPQHF
TGTGCCAGCAGCAGCGGGGACAGGGGGCCGCCCCAGCATTTT
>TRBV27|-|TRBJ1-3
CASSGLSGNTIYF
TGTGCCAGCAGTGGACTCTCTGGAAACACCATATATTTT
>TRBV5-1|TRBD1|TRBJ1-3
CASSQSQGIPGNTIYF
TGCGCCAGCAGCCAGTCACAGGGGATCCCTGGAAACACCATATATTTT
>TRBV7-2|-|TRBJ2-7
CASSLDPAVGNEQYF
TGTGCCAGCAGCTTAGACCCCGCCGTTGGTAACGAGCAGTACTTC
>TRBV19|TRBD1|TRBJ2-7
CASSVQGARTYEQYF
TGTGCCAGTAGTGTACAGGGGGCGAGGACCTACGAGCAGTACTTC
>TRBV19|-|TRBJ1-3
CASGRMASGNTIYF
TGTGCCAGTGGACGGATGGCCTCTGGAAACACCATATATTTT
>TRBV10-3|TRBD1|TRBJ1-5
CAISGGTGQPYSNQPQHF
TGTGCCATCAGTGGGGGGACAGGTCAACCATATAGCAATCAGCCCCAGCATTTT
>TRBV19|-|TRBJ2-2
CASHDSDPTGELFF
TGTGCCAGTCACGACAGCGATCCTACCGGGGAGCTGTTTTTT
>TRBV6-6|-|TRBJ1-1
CASSSQGTNTEAFF
TGTGCCAGCAGTTCGCAGGGCACGAACACTGAAGCTTTCTTT
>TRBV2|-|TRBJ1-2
CASSEEGSVSGYTF
TGTGCCAGCAGTGAAGAGGGGTCGGTCTCCGGCTACACCTTC